One sample yielded the 15 T cell receptor beta chains listed below, sequenced in a study of OX40 agonist ivuxolimab in advanced cancers. Generated by immunoSEQ multiplex PCR, the TCRdb table keeps only in-frame clones and is missing some. Among fewer than 70,000 clones listed, roughly 88% were seen once. Sequenced material: CD4+ or CD8+ T cells sorted from blood, taken in a trial of the OX40 agonist ivuxolimab. All receptors come from an adult with an advanced solid tumor such as melanoma, head and neck, liver or kidney cancer.

J is TRBJ1-2 and V is TRBV27, with D perhaps TRBD1 (6 bases). The CDR3 contains 15 residues. V was trimmed by 1 base and J by 4 bases, leaving 13 bases between them. Per germline, CDR1 MNHEY and CDR2 SMNVEV (reference sequence). CDR3 coding DNA: TGTGCCAGCAGTTTATTGGGGGGCGCATTCTATGGCTACACCTTC. This codes for CASSLLGGAFYGYTF.

This chain's CDR3 is CASSMGFGRETQYF. CDR3 sequence (DNA): TGTGCCAGTAGTATGGGGTTCGGGCGGGAGACCCAGTACTTC. J is TRBJ2-5 and V is TRBV19, with D uncertain. Trimming pared 3 bases from V and 5 bases from J, leaving 13 bases between. Germline CDR1 reads LNHDA; CDR2 reads SQIVND (reference sequence). The CDR3 spans 14 residues.

The chain links TRBV9 to TRBJ1-1, with 10 bases lining up with TRBD1. Germline V gene data show CDR1 as SGDLS and CDR2 as YYNGEE. The CDR3 has 16 amino acids. Trimming cost V 0 bases and J 5 bases; bases outside gene matches: 7. This CDR3 is CASSVGAGTGVTEAFF. The CDR3, as DNA: TGTGCCAGCAGCGTAGGGGCGGGGACAGGGGTGACTGAAGCTTTCTTT.

In its sample, this clone was seen a few times. V and J are TRBV14 and TRBJ1-2; D call uncertain. Germline V CDR1 and CDR2: SGHDN, FVKESK. The ends were cut back, 0 bases at V and 8 bases at J, with 16 bases in the middle. CDR3 length: 15 amino acids. The DNA of the CDR3 is TGTGCCAGCAGCCAAGATAGGGCGGGGTTGATCGGCTACACCTTC. Amino acid sequence: CASSQDRAGLIGYTF.

The gene calls are TRBV5-1 and TRBJ1-3; D is uncertain. V gave up 1 base and J gave up 5 bases, with 7 bases separating them. Germline V gene sequence: CDR1 SGHRS, CDR2 YFSETQ. The CDR3 length is 13 residues. CDR3 nucleotides: TGCGCCAGCAGCTTGCCCGGGAGAAACACCATATATTTT. It yields the protein CASSLPGRNTIYF.

This chain connects TRBV5-1 to TRBJ2-7; 8 bases align to TRBD1. The trim removed 4 bases at V and 0 bases at J, leaving 12 bases unmatched. Germline CDR1 is SGHRS and CDR2 is YFSETQ. The CDR3 sequence is 17 residues long. The CDR3 loop reads CASSNPRGQEISYEQYF. CDR3 bases: TGCGCCAGCAGCAATCCCCGGGGACAGGAGATCTCCTACGAGCAGTACTTC.

CDR3 residues: CASRTGTTIIPSYNEQFF. The CDR3 region has the DNA TGCGCCAGCAGAACCGGGACTACCATTATACCATCCTACAATGAGCAGTTCTTC. This rearrangement joins TRBV5-1 to TRBJ2-1; 7 bases are shared with TRBD2. The J segment lost 1 base and the V segment lost 5 bases, leaving 15 bases of the junction unmatched. Germline-derived CDR1 and CDR2 are SGHRS and YFSETQ. The CDR3 has 18 amino acids.

The chain employs TRBV11-2 and TRBJ2-5, with D unresolved. V was shortened by 3 bases and J by 4 bases, with 15 bases between the two germline ends. The CDR3 extends over 15 amino acids. Germline V gene lookup returns CDR1 SGHAT and CDR2 FQNNGV. This chain's CDR3 is CASSFRVLGRETQYF. DNA for the CDR3: TGTGCCAGCAGCTTCCGAGTCTTGGGCAGAGAGACCCAGTACTTC.

The V call is TRBV7-6, the J call TRBJ2-7; 12 nucleotides line up with TRBD1. This CDR3 is 15 amino acids long. Trimming cost V 5 bases and J 6 bases; bases outside gene matches: 8. In germline, CDR1 is SGHVS, CDR2 FNYEAQ. CDR3 in amino acids: CASSPGTGGRGEQYF. The CDR3 DNA follows: TGTGCCAGCAGCCCAGGGACAGGGGGCAGGGGCGAGCAGTACTTC.

J is TRBJ2-7 and V is TRBV19; TRBD1 or TRBD2 may be the D gene (5 bases each). This CDR3 spans 16 amino acids. Trimming stripped 6 bases from V and 3 bases from J, with 21 bases between. The germline gives CDR1 LNHDA, CDR2 SQIVND (reference sequence). The CDR3 nucleotides are TGTGCCAGTAGACTTGGAGCCGGGACGGAAAGCTACGAGCAGTACTTC. Its protein product is CASRLGAGTESYEQYF.

This clone is a singleton in its sample. The V call is TRBV6-5, the J call TRBJ1-3, with TRBD1 matching 7 bases. This CDR3 is built from 14 residues. Germline CDR1 and CDR2: MNHEY and SVGAGI. With V trimmed by 6 bases and J by 4 bases, 6 bases remained unmatched. CDR3 sequence: CASRLQGSGNTIYF. CDR3 coding DNA: TGTGCCAGCAGACTACAGGGGTCCGGAAACACCATATATTTT.

The chain combines TRBV19 with TRBJ1-1, with 11 bases identical to TRBD1. Germline trimming cut 8 bases from V and 5 bases from J; bases unmatched to any gene: 4. The CDR3 has 13 amino acids. Germline assignment: CDR1 LNHDA and CDR2 SQIVND (reference sequence). CDR3 in amino acids: CASRDRGRTEAFF. CDR3 coding DNA: TGTGCCAGTCGGGACAGGGGGAGAACTGAAGCTTTCTTT.

This sequence joins TRBV18 and TRBJ1-5, with no clear D. Trimming shortened V by 2 bases and J by 0 bases, and 11 bases separated the two germline ends. The V gene's germline CDR1 is KGHSH and CDR2 LQKENI. CDR3 length: 16 amino acids. CDR3: CASSPAGSNSNQPQHF. The CDR3 DNA follows: TGTGCCAGCTCACCAGCAGGAAGCAATAGCAATCAGCCCCAGCATTTT.

The chain joins TRBV6-1 to TRBJ1-2, with TRBD1 matching 7 bases. The CDR3 sequence is 15 residues long. Germline V gene sequence: CDR1 MNHNS, CDR2 SASEGT. Trimming removed 5 bases from V and 8 bases from J; junction bases left unmatched: 14. The CDR3 is CASSNHLQGPRGYTF. CDR3 nucleotides: TGTGCCAGCAGTAACCACTTACAGGGGCCTAGGGGCTACACCTTC.

The chain carries TRBV5-1 and TRBJ2-1; a possible D gene is TRBD2 (5 bases). V gave up 7 bases and J gave up 0 bases, with 14 bases separating them. CDR1 SGHRS and CDR2 YFSETQ come from the germline V gene. CDR3 length: 15 residues. CDR3 DNA sequence: TGCGCCAGCCGCGCGGCTGGGAGCTCCTACAATGAGCAGTTCTTC. Its translation: CASRAAGSSYNEQFF.